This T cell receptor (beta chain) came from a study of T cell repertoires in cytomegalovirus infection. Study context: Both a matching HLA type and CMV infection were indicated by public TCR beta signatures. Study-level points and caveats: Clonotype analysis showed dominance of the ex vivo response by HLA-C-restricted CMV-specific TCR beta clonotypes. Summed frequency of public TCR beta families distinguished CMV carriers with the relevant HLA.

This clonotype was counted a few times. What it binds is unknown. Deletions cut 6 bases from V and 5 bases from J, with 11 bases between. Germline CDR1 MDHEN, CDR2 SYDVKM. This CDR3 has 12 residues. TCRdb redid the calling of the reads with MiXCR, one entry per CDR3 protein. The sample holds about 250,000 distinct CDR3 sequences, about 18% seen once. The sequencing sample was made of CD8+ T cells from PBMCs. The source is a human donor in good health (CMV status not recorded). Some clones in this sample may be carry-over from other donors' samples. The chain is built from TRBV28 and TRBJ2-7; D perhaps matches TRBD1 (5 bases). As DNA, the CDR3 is TGTGCCAGCAGCCAGACAGCTAACGAGCAGTACTTC. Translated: CASSQTANEQYF. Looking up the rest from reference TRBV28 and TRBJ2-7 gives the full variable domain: DVKVTQSSRYLVKRTGEKVFLECVQDMDHENMFWYRQDPGLGLRLIYFSYDVKMKEKGDIPEGYSVSREKKERFSLILESASTNQTSMYLCASSQTANEQYFGPGTRLTVT.